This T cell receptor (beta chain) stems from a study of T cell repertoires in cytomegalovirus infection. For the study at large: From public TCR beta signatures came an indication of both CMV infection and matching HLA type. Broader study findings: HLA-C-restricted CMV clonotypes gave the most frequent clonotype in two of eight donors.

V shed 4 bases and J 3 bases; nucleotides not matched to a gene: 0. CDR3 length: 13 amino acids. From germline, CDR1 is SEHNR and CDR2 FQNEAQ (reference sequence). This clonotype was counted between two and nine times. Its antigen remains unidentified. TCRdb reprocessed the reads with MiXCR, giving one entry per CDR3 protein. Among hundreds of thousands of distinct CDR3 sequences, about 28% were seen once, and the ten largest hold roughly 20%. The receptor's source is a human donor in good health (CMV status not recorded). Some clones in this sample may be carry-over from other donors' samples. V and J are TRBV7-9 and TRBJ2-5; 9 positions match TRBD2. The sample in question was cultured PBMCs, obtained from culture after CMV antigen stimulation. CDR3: CASSSSGEETQYF. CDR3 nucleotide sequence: TGTGCCAGCAGCTCTAGCGGGGAAGAGACCCAGTACTTC.